Each of the 32 T cell receptor beta chains below was sequenced from the same sample in a study of OX40 agonist ivuxolimab in advanced cancers. Produced via immunoSEQ multiplex PCR; TCRdb's table is partial and in-frame only. In the table there are about 82,000 clones, roughly nine tenths of which are singletons. The sample in question was CD4+ or CD8+ T cells sorted from blood, obtained in a trial of the OX40 agonist ivuxolimab. The receptors were gathered from an adult with an advanced solid tumor such as melanoma, head and neck, liver or kidney cancer.

The J gene is TRBJ1-1, the V gene TRBV27, with D unresolved. Trimming pared 5 bases from V and 3 bases from J, leaving 13 bases between. This CDR3 spans 14 amino acids. Germline assignment: CDR1 MNHEY and CDR2 SMNVEV (reference sequence). Here the CDR3 reads CASSPAGRYTEAFF. CDR3 DNA sequence: TGTGCCAGCAGTCCCGCGGGCCGGTACACTGAAGCTTTCTTT.

The chain employs TRBV4-1 and TRBJ2-4, with 7 bases matching TRBD1. The V gene's germline CDR1 is MGHRA and CDR2 YSYEKL. The length of the CDR3 is 16 residues. After removal of 4 bases from V and 0 bases from J, the junction contained 6 bases not matched to a gene. The CDR3: CASSLTGTAAKNIQYF. The CDR3 region has the DNA TGCGCCAGCAGCCTCACCGGGACAGCAGCCAAAAACATTCAGTACTTC.

The gene calls are TRBV6-1 and TRBJ1-1; D is uncertain. The CDR3 length is 13 residues. Germline V gene lookup returns CDR1 MNHNS and CDR2 SASEGT. V was cut by 1 base and J by 3 bases, with 6 bases left in between. DNA for the CDR3: TGTGCCAGCAGTGAAGAGAGGGACACTGAAGCTTTCTTT. Translation: CASSEERDTEAFF.

The chain carries TRBV9 and TRBJ1-2; TRBD1 aligns across 8 bases. The trim removed 2 bases at V and 8 bases at J, leaving 2 bases unmatched. The V gene's germline CDR1 is SGDLS and CDR2 YYNGEE. This CDR3 is built from 12 residues. The CDR3 nucleotides read TGTGCCAGCAGCGTCGACAGGGGCGGCTACACCTTC. Translated: CASSVDRGGYTF.

The chain joins TRBV27 to TRBJ2-5, with D uncertain. In germline, CDR1 is MNHEY, CDR2 SMNVEV (reference sequence). V was cut by 6 bases and J by 2 bases, with 10 bases left in between. The CDR3 is 13 residues long. The CDR3 loop is CASRLDLQETQYF. The CDR3 bases are TGTGCCAGCAGACTCGACTTGCAAGAGACCCAGTACTTC.

The chain uses TRBV19 and TRBJ2-3; D uncertain. Looked up from germline, CDR1 is LNHDA and CDR2 is SQIVND (reference sequence). V dropped 3 bases and J dropped 7 bases, with 8 bases sitting between them. The CDR3 contains 12 residues. For the CDR3, the DNA is TGTGCCAGTAGTATGTGGGAAAATACGCAGTATTTT. This codes for CASSMWENTQYF.

The chain has TRBV2 and TRBJ2-7, with D hard to call. The germline CDR1 and CDR2 sequences are SNHLY and FYNNEI. The V and J ends lost 5 bases and 2 bases respectively, with 16 bases between them. The length of the CDR3 is 15 residues. CDR3 sequence: CASSLRATSTYEQYF. The CDR3 coding sequence is TGTGCCAGCAGTCTTCGGGCTACCTCTACCTACGAGCAGTACTTC.

The chain joins TRBV2 to TRBJ2-7; TRBD1 aligns across 7 bases. This CDR3 region has 13 residues. Germline V gives CDR1 SNHLY, CDR2 FYNNEI. Trimming removed 7 bases from V and 4 bases from J; junction bases left unmatched: 7. For the CDR3, the DNA is TGTGCCAGCAAATCGGGACAGTTTTACGAGCAGTACTTC. Its translation: CASKSGQFYEQYF.

V and J are TRBV19 and TRBJ2-5, with D perhaps TRBD1 or TRBD2 (5 bases each). Deletions cut 6 bases from V and 1 base from J, with 15 bases between. Germline V lookup: CDR1 LNHDA, CDR2 SQIVND (reference sequence). There are 15 residues in the CDR3. This CDR3 is CASSTWDGVQETQYF. Here the CDR3 DNA reads TGTGCCAGTAGCACCTGGGACGGTGTCCAAGAGACCCAGTACTTC.

The chain is built from TRBV10-3 and TRBJ1-5; 10 bases fit TRBD1. With V trimmed by 4 bases and J by 3 bases, 3 bases remained unmatched. The length of the CDR3 is 15 residues. The germline CDR1 and CDR2 sequences are ENHRY and SYGVKD. The CDR3 bases are TGTGCCATCAGTGGTGGGACAGGGGCCAATCAGCCCCAGCATTTT. This codes for CAISGGTGANQPQHF.

The V call is TRBV7-8, the J call TRBJ2-2, with TRBD1 identical over 7 bases. The CDR3 runs to 16 residues. Germline loops: CDR1 SGHVS, CDR2 FQNEAQ. V dropped 1 base and J dropped 7; count of bases not matched to a gene: 9. The CDR3 loop is CASSLGLVGGDGELFF. The CDR3 nucleotides read TGTGCCAGCAGCTTAGGATTAGTAGGGGGCGACGGGGAGCTGTTTTTT.

J is TRBJ1-2 and V is TRBV28; TRBD1 is a possible D gene (6 bases). Germline assignment: CDR1 MDHEN and CDR2 SYDVKM. There are 14 residues in the CDR3. V lost 8 bases to trimming and J lost 4 bases, with 17 bases between them. The CDR3 coding sequence is TGTGCCAGCCGTTCGACGGACAGAGCCTATGGCTACACCTTC. Translated, it gives CASRSTDRAYGYTF.

Written as DNA, the CDR3 is TGTGCCAGCAGAGGCGGTAGCACAGATACGCAGTATTTT. Amino acid sequence: CASRGGSTDTQYF. This rearrangement joins TRBV6-5 to TRBJ2-3; D is ambiguous. Germline-derived CDR1 and CDR2 are MNHEY and SVGAGI. The V end was cut by 6 bases, the J end by 0 bases, with 7 bases between. The CDR3 loop spans 13 amino acids.

This clone occurred a few times. The chain combines TRBV7-9 with TRBJ1-1; D gene unclear. This CDR3 contains 12 residues. Trimming pared 5 bases from V and 6 bases from J, leaving 10 bases between. Germline V gene data show CDR1 as SEHNR and CDR2 as FQNEAQ (reference sequence). CDR3 nucleotide sequence: TGTGCCAGCAGCCCCGACGGGTCTGAAGCTTTCTTT. Translated: CASSPDGSEAFF.

The chain joins TRBV1 to TRBJ2-5; the DNA was not used to check the table's D call, TRBD2. TRBV1 is a pseudogene segment. There are 14 residues in the CDR3. The CDR3 DNA is TGCACCAGCAGCCAAGAGTCTAGCTGGGAGACCCAGTACTTC. It translates to CTSSQESSWETQYF.

The rearrangement links TRBV6-5 to TRBJ2-3, with unresolved D. Germline V CDR1 and CDR2: MNHEY, SVGAGI. The CDR3 spans 11 residues. The V end lost 11 bases, the J end lost 6 bases, and 12 bases lay between the germline ends. This CDR3 reads CAAGKGDTQYF. The DNA for the CDR3 is TGTGCCGCCGGTAAAGGCGATACGCAGTATTTT.

This chain joins TRBV6-1 and TRBJ2-1; the match to TRBD2 covers 8 bases. With 3 bases clipped from V and 9 bases from J, the junction kept 4 bases outside the gene matches. Germline loops: CDR1 MNHNS, CDR2 SASEGT. The CDR3 has 13 residues. The CDR3 loop reads CASSEGLVSEQFF. CDR3 nucleotides: TGTGCCAGCAGTGAGGGACTAGTCAGTGAGCAGTTCTTC.

The chain employs TRBV7-2 and TRBJ2-5; possible D gene TRBD2, 5 bases. Trimming removed 1 base from V and 4 bases from J, with 10 bases in between. Looked up from germline, CDR1 is SGHTA and CDR2 is FQGNSA. This CDR3 contains 14 residues. The CDR3 DNA reads TGTGCCAGCAGCTTAGGACCCCGGGGAGAGACCCAGTACTTC. The encoded protein is CASSLGPRGETQYF.

V gene TRBV2 combines with J gene TRBJ2-6, with a possible D match to TRBD1 (6 bases). Germline V gene lookup returns CDR1 SNHLY and CDR2 FYNNEI. V was clipped by 5 bases and J by 2 bases, with 10 bases between them. The CDR3 sequence is 15 residues long. The CDR3 reads CASSINRAGANVLTF. The CDR3 DNA follows: TGTGCCAGCAGTATAAACAGGGCTGGGGCCAACGTCCTGACTTTC.

The CDR3 DNA reads as TGTGCCAGCACCTCCGGACAGGGGACTTACGGCTACACCTTC. Translated: CASTSGQGTYGYTF. V gene TRBV28 combines with J gene TRBJ1-2; TRBD1 aligns across 9 bases. This CDR3 is built from 14 residues. Germline CDR1 is MDHEN and CDR2 is SYDVKM. J gave up 8 bases and V 7 bases, and 11 bases lay outside the gene matches.

This clone was seen only once. The chain has TRBV19 and TRBJ2-7; the D gene is possibly TRBD1 (6 bases). This CDR3 has 13 amino acids. From germline, CDR1 is LNHDA and CDR2 SQIVND (reference sequence). Deletions cut 10 bases from V and 2 bases from J, with 15 bases between. The CDR3 loop reads CATSPGQTYEQYF. The CDR3 DNA reads as TGTGCCACCTCCCCCGGACAGACCTACGAGCAGTACTTC.

The chain has TRBV6-5 and TRBJ2-6; possible D gene TRBD2, 5 bases. This CDR3 region has 15 residues. CDR1 is MNHEY and CDR2 is SVGAGI in the germline V gene. The germline V and J ends were trimmed by 3 bases and 4 bases, with 10 bases remaining between them. CDR3 in amino acids: CASSYWRAGANVLTF. The CDR3 DNA reads TGTGCCAGCAGTTATTGGCGGGCAGGGGCCAACGTCCTGACTTTC.

The chain recombines TRBV18 with TRBJ2-7; TRBD2 is a possible D gene (6 bases). V lost 3 bases, J lost 0 bases, and 18 bases lay in between. Per germline, CDR1 KGHSH and CDR2 LQKENI. CDR3 length equals 17 residues. This CDR3 is CASSPRPGGTRSYEQYF. The CDR3 nucleotides are TGTGCCAGCTCACCGAGGCCAGGCGGGACCCGCTCCTACGAGCAGTACTTC.

This clone was counted a single time. V usage is TRBV4-1 and J usage is TRBJ1-2; no reliable D call. V was trimmed by 1 base and J by 3 bases, leaving 9 bases between them. Germline V gene lookup returns CDR1 MGHRA and CDR2 YSYEKL. The CDR3 consists of 14 residues. Here the CDR3 reads CASSQGIVDYGYTF. Here the CDR3 DNA reads TGCGCCAGCAGCCAAGGGATAGTGGACTATGGCTACACCTTC.

The rearrangement joins TRBV18 to TRBJ1-5; D is possibly TRBD1 (5 bases). CDR3 length: 15 residues. Germline loops: CDR1 KGHSH, CDR2 LQKENI. V shed 5 bases and J shed 0 bases, with 11 bases lying between them. The CDR3 DNA sequence: TGTGCCAGCTCAGCAACAGGATATAGCAATCAGCCCCAGCATTTT. It yields the protein CASSATGYSNQPQHF. The entire variable domain, with the rest obtained from reference TRBV18 and TRBJ1-5, is as follows: NAGVMQNPRHLVRRRGQEARLRCSPMKGHSHVYWYRQLPEEGLKFMVYLQKENIIDESGMPKERFSAEFPKEGPSILRIQQVVRGDSAAYFCASSATGYSNQPQHFGDGTRLSIL.

J is TRBJ1-2 and V is TRBV28, with 7 bases fitting TRBD1. The CDR3 is 13 residues long. The V gene's germline CDR1 is MDHEN and CDR2 SYDVKM. The V gene end was trimmed by 6 bases and the J gene end by 4 bases; junction bases not matched to a gene: 5. CDR3 residues: CASSQQGIYGYTF. The CDR3 DNA reads as TGTGCCAGCAGCCAACAGGGGATCTATGGCTACACCTTC.

V is TRBV29-1 and J is TRBJ2-5, with a possible D match to TRBD1 (6 bases). The end of the DNA is better explained by TRBJ2-7, so the J call may be wrong. Germline V gene lookup returns CDR1 SQVTM and CDR2 ANQGSEA. The CDR3 spans 18 residues. The CDR3 coding sequence is TGCAGCGTTGGAGGCCGACTTGGGGGCCAGCCTCATAGTACCGAGCAGTACTTC. Encoded protein: CSVGGRLGGQPHSTEQYF.

The chain has TRBV28 and TRBJ2-7; perhaps D is TRBD1 or TRBD2 (6 bases each). The CDR3 contains 14 residues. V was pared by 9 bases and J by 1 base, with 16 bases between. Germline loops: CDR1 MDHEN, CDR2 SYDVKM. The chain's CDR3 is CASGRGGGSYEQYF. CDR3 DNA: TGTGCCAGTGGGAGAGGAGGGGGTTCCTACGAGCAGTACTTC. The variable domain in full, completed from reference TRBV28 and TRBJ2-7, reads DVKVTQSSRYLVKRTGEKVFLECVQDMDHENMFWYRQDPGLGLRLIYFSYDVKMKEKGDIPEGYSVSREKKERFSLILESASTNQTSMYLCASGRGGGSYEQYFGPGTRLTVT.

This sequence joins TRBV19 and TRBJ1-5; perhaps TRBD1 as D (6 bases). Looked up from germline, CDR1 is LNHDA and CDR2 is SQIVND (reference sequence). V lost 6 bases to trimming and J lost 2 bases, with 11 bases between them. CDR3 length: 14 amino acids. This chain's CDR3 is CASRKGGGNQPQHF. The CDR3, as DNA: TGTGCCAGTAGAAAAGGGGGTGGCAATCAGCCCCAGCATTTT.

The CDR3 DNA reads TGTGCCAGCAGTGACCAGGGGGATATTGGCGCTAGCGGGACCTACGAGCAGTACTTC. It specifies CASSDQGDIGASGTYEQYF. This sequence joins TRBV6-1 and TRBJ2-7; 9 bases map to TRBD2. Germline V gene data show CDR1 as MNHNS and CDR2 as SASEGT. This CDR3 contains 19 residues. V shed 3 bases and J 2 bases; nucleotides not matched to a gene: 17.

The genes are TRBV10-3 and TRBJ2-2; D is uncertain. CDR3 length: 13 residues. V lost 6 bases to trimming and J lost 4 bases, with 9 bases between them. CDR1 and CDR2 (germline): ENHRY, SYGVKD. The CDR3 DNA reads TGTGCCATCAGGCCCTGGGGCACCGGGGAGCTGTTTTTT. It specifies CAIRPWGTGELFF.

V and J are TRBV10-3 and TRBJ2-2; 8 bases are a match to TRBD2. This CDR3 has 17 residues. Germline lookup yields CDR1 ENHRY and CDR2 SYGVKD. The J segment lost 4 bases and the V segment lost 0 bases, leaving 7 bases of the junction unmatched. Written as DNA, the CDR3 is TGTGCCATCAGTGAGTCGATGGGACTAGGTAGCACCGGGGAGCTGTTTTTT. Residues: CAISESMGLGSTGELFF.